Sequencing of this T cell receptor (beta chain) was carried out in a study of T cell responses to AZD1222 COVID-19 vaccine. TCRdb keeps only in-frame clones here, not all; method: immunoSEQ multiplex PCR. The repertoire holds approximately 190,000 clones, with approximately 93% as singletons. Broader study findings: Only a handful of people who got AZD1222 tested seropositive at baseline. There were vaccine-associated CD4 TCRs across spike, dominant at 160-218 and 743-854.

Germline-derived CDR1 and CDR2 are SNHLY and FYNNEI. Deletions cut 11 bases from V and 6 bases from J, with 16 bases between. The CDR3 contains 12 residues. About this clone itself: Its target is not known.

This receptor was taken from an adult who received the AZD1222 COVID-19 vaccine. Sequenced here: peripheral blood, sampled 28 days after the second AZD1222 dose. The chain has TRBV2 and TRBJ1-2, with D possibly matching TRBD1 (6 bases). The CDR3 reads CAGTGGANGYTF. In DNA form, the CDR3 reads TGTGCCGGTACTGGGGGCGCCAATGGCTACACCTTC.